This T cell receptor beta chain emerged from a study of blood T cell repertoires in COVID-19. At the level of the study: Acute-phase and convalescent COVID-19 samples originated in the United States, Italy and Spain.

In the original workflow: Using reference gene primer amplification, nucleated cell counts were estimated. TCRdb keeps only in-frame clones here, not all; method: immunoSEQ multiplex PCR. The DNA gave D and trimming, while V, J and clone size come from that table. The data show about 320,000 clones, under 95% seen once. Germline CDR1 and CDR2: DFQATT and SNEGSKA (reference sequence). CDR3 size: 11 residues. The ends were cut back, 3 bases at V and 8 bases at J, with 8 bases in the middle. Donors were grouped by their self-reported clinical history. The clonotype originates from a man aged 55 to 70 who had recovered from COVID-19. The genes are TRBV20-1 and TRBJ2-1; D is uncertain. Specimen: PBMCs or T cells enriched from blood (not recorded which). The CDR3 DNA follows: TGCAGTGCTAGTAGAGTCTATGAGCAGTTCTTC. As protein: CSASRVYEQFF.